One and the same sample provided the 23 T cell receptor beta chains below, sequenced in a study of blood T cell repertoires in COVID-19. Libraries were prepared by immunoSEQ multiplex PCR; TCRdb keeps only in-frame clonotypes and omits some of them. In the table there are about 190,000 clones, roughly 85% of which are singletons. Sequenced material: peripheral blood. The receptors derive from a woman older than 75 with active or convalescent COVID-19.

J is TRBJ2-2 and V is TRBV7-2; 10 nucleotides line up with TRBD1. This CDR3 is 14 amino acids long. Germline V gene sequence: CDR1 SGHTA, CDR2 FQGNSA. Germline trimming cut 6 bases from V and 6 bases from J; bases unmatched to any gene: 4. CDR3 in DNA: TGTGCCAGCAGTAGGGACAGGGGAGCCGGGGAGCTGTTTTTT. It translates to CASSRDRGAGELFF.

The chain joins TRBV5-1 to TRBJ1-2; TRBD1 aligns across 10 bases. Losses at the gene ends were 4 bases for V and 1 base for J; bases not matched to a gene: 4. Germline assignment: CDR1 SGHRS and CDR2 YFSETQ. This CDR3 comprises 15 residues. The CDR3 loop is CASSLGTGVNYGYTF. CDR3 DNA: TGCGCCAGCAGCCTGGGGACAGGGGTTAACTATGGCTACACCTTC.

The chain joins TRBV11-1 to TRBJ1-6, with D possibly TRBD1 on 5 matching bases. Germline V gene sequence: CDR1 SGHAT, CDR2 FQDESV (reference sequence). The ends were cut back, 4 bases at V and 6 bases at J, with 10 bases in the middle. This CDR3 has 14 residues. DNA of the CDR3: TGTGCCAGCAGCTCGCAGACAGCTAATTCACCCCTCCACTTT. Its translation: CASSSQTANSPLHF.

The chain combines TRBV12-3 or TRBV12-4 with TRBJ2-3; D is unresolved. The CDR3 runs 12 residues. Trimming left V 4 bases short and J 6 bases short, with 8 bases between. For the CDR3, the DNA is TGTGCCAGCAGTTCTGTAGCCGATACGCAGTATTTT. This encodes CASSSVADTQYF.

The chain employs TRBV5-1 and TRBJ2-5; 7 nucleotides agree with TRBD2. The germline V gene encodes CDR1 SGHRS and CDR2 YFSETQ. The CDR3 is 15 residues long. Germline trimming cut 0 bases from V and 3 bases from J; bases unmatched to any gene: 5. CDR3 sequence reads: CASSLALAAEETQYF. CDR3 sequence (DNA): TGCGCCAGCAGCTTGGCTCTAGCGGCCGAAGAGACCCAGTACTTC.

The chain couples TRBV28 to TRBJ1-5; maybe TRBD1 (6 bases). Germline lookup yields CDR1 MDHEN and CDR2 SYDVKM. Trimming shortened V by 5 bases and J by 6 bases, and 20 bases separated the two germline ends. The CDR3 runs to 16 residues. CDR3 DNA sequence: TGTGCCAGCAGTGTAATAATGGGGGCCTCAAGTCAGCCCCAGCATTTT. Translated, it gives CASSVIMGASSQPQHF.

This clone was seen more than once but under ten times. The CDR3 here is CASSTYGTSGRAGNEQFF. In nucleotides, the CDR3 is TGTGCCAGCAGCACCTACGGGACTAGCGGGAGGGCGGGCAATGAGCAGTTCTTC. This sequence joins TRBV7-9 and TRBJ2-1, with TRBD2 matching 16 bases. CDR1 is SEHNR and CDR2 is FQNEAQ in the germline V gene (reference sequence). This CDR3 has 18 residues. V lost 5 bases to trimming and J lost 6 bases; unmatched junction nucleotides: 10.

This CDR3 is CASSLRTGRRDTEAFF. DNA of the CDR3: TGTGCCAGCAGCCTTCGGACAGGGCGTAGGGACACTGAAGCTTTCTTT. The rearrangement links TRBV14 to TRBJ1-1; 8 nucleotides match TRBD1. The V segment lost 4 bases and the J segment 3 bases; nucleotides outside the gene matches: 10. The CDR3 runs 16 residues. CDR1 SGHDN and CDR2 FVKESK come from the germline V gene.

The chain links TRBV28 to TRBJ2-1, with D possibly being TRBD2 (6 bases). The germline CDR1 and CDR2 sequences are MDHEN and SYDVKM. V was cut by 6 bases and J by 3 bases, with 12 bases left in between. The CDR3 is made up of 14 amino acids. This CDR3 reads CASSTGGFYNEQFF. CDR3 sequence (DNA): TGTGCCAGCAGCACTGGGGGGTTCTACAATGAGCAGTTCTTC.

CDR3 loop: CASSLGTSIYNEQFF. The CDR3 nucleotides read TGTGCCAGCAGCTTAGGGACTAGCATCTACAATGAGCAGTTCTTC. The V gene is TRBV7-8, the J gene TRBJ2-1; the match to TRBD2 covers 8 bases. The V gene's germline CDR1 is SGHVS and CDR2 FQNEAQ. V trimming: 1 base; J trimming: 3 bases; junction bases outside the gene matches: 2. The CDR3 has 15 residues. Variable domain in full (rest from reference TRBV7-8 and TRBJ2-1): GAGVSQSPRYKVAKRGQDVALRCDPISGHVSLFWYQQALGQGPEFLTYFQNEAQLDKSGLPSDRFFAERPEGSVSTLKIQRTQQEDSAVYLCASSLGTSIYNEQFFGPGTRLTVL.

CDR3 amino acids: CASSTGQPSYGYTF. CDR3 DNA: TGTGCCAGCAGTACGGGACAGCCATCCTATGGCTACACCTTC. The V gene is TRBV2, the J gene TRBJ1-2, with 7 nucleotides matching TRBD1. J was trimmed by 4 bases and V by 5 bases; bases with no gene match: 7. The length of the CDR3 is 14 residues. CDR1 and CDR2 (germline): SNHLY, FYNNEI. The full variable domain, its missing parts supplied by reference TRBV2 and TRBJ1-2, is EPEVTQTPSHQVTQMGQEVILRCVPISNHLYFYWYRQILGQKVEFLVSFYNNEISEKSEIFDDQFSVERPDGSNFTLKIRSTKLEDSAMYFCASSTGQPSYGYTFGSGTRLTVV.

V gene TRBV18 combines with J gene TRBJ1-1; the D is unclear. CDR1 and CDR2 (germline): KGHSH, LQKENI. The CDR3 is 14 amino acids. V lost 3 bases and J 1 base, leaving 9 bases between the germline ends. This CDR3 is CASSPRESNTEAFF. CDR3 sequence (DNA): TGTGCCAGCTCACCGCGGGAGTCGAACACTGAAGCTTTCTTT.

The CDR3 protein is CASSQYPRDRWIEKLFF. CDR3 bases: TGTGCCAGCAGCCAATATCCCCGGGACAGGTGGATTGAAAAACTGTTTTTT. V usage is TRBV28 and J usage is TRBJ1-4; 8 bases line up with TRBD1. CDR3 length: 17 amino acids. Trimming took 6 bases from V and 7 from J; bases not matched to a gene: 16. The germline V gene has CDR1 MDHEN and CDR2 SYDVKM.

The chain carries TRBV9 and TRBJ1-6, with 8 bases that match TRBD1. V gave up 3 bases and J gave up 6 bases; unmatched junction bases: 2. Per the germline V gene, CDR1 is SGDLS and CDR2 is YYNGEE. The CDR3 is 14 amino acids. The CDR3 coding sequence is TGTGCCAGCAGCGCGACAGGGGCTAATTCACCCCTCCACTTT. Its translation: CASSATGANSPLHF.

Remarks on this clone: Other DNA sequences within the sample encode an identical CDR3. The J gene is TRBJ2-7, the V gene TRBV15; possibly TRBD2 for D (5 bases). The germline V and J ends were trimmed by 1 base and 1 base, with 11 bases remaining between them. The CDR3 covers 15 residues. Germline V gene sequence: CDR1 LNHNV, CDR2 YYDKDF (reference sequence). DNA of the CDR3: TGTGCCACCAGCAGAGGGGGTCGGGGTTCCTACGAGCAGTACTTC. Translated, it gives CATSRGGRGSYEQYF.

The chain uses TRBV9 and TRBJ2-7; a weak D match, TRBD2 (6 bases). The germline V gene has CDR1 SGDLS and CDR2 YYNGEE. Trimming left V 4 bases short and J 6 bases short, with 17 bases between. The CDR3 is 14 residues long. CDR3 in amino acids: CASSQDGGSGEQYF. For the CDR3, the DNA is TGTGCCAGCAGCCAGGACGGGGGATCTGGCGAGCAGTACTTC.

The chain uses TRBV6-5 and TRBJ2-7, with D perhaps matching TRBD1 (6 bases). Germline CDR1 reads MNHEY; CDR2 reads SVGAGI. The V end lost 0 bases, the J end lost 3 bases, and 9 bases lay between the germline ends. There are 14 residues in the CDR3. CDR3 sequence: CASSYSQQGYEQYF. The CDR3 DNA reads as TGTGCCAGCAGTTACTCGCAACAGGGCTACGAGCAGTACTTC.

In its sample, this clone was seen a few times. The rearrangement uses TRBV3-1 (or the pseudogene TRBV3-2) and TRBJ2-5; 15 bases are a match to TRBD2. Trimming removed 8 bases from V and 4 bases from J; junction bases left unmatched: 5. The V gene's germline CDR1 is LGHDT and CDR2 YNNKEL (reference sequence). This CDR3 spans 15 amino acids. CDR3 in amino acids: CASGLAGGQGETQYF. The CDR3 DNA is TGTGCCAGCGGACTAGCGGGAGGGCAGGGAGAGACCCAGTACTTC.

This clone was counted once. The chain recombines TRBV5-1 with TRBJ2-7; D is ambiguous. The CDR3 length is 13 residues. V was trimmed by 2 bases and J by 2 bases, leaving 8 bases between them. Germline CDR1 and CDR2: SGHRS and YFSETQ. CDR3 residues: CASSFVSAYEQYF. CDR3 DNA: TGCGCCAGCAGCTTCGTCTCCGCCTACGAGCAGTACTTC.

J is TRBJ2-3 and V is TRBV10-3; 8 bases align to TRBD2. This CDR3 contains 17 residues. V dropped 4 bases and J dropped 5; count of bases not matched to a gene: 14. Germline CDR1 and CDR2: ENHRY and SYGVKD. The CDR3 DNA reads TGTGCCATCAGTGGGATTGGACTAGCCAGGGAGGTAGATACGCAGTATTTT. As protein: CAISGIGLAREVDTQYF.

For the CDR3, the DNA is TGTGCCAGCAGCCCGGCCGGCGGTGAGCAGTTCTTC. Translated: CASSPAGGEQFF. The chain joins TRBV13 to TRBJ2-1; the D is unclear. Germline CDR1 PRHDT, CDR2 FYEKMQ (reference sequence). The ends were cut back, 5 bases at V and 9 bases at J, with 11 bases in the middle. The CDR3 loop spans 12 amino acids.

The chain links TRBV9 to TRBJ1-1; D is ambiguous. The CDR3 is 16 amino acids. Deletions cut 0 bases from V and 0 bases from J, with 12 bases between. CDR1 and CDR2 (germline): SGDLS, YYNGEE. CDR3 nucleotides: TGTGCCAGCAGCGTAGTGCCCCAACAGTTGAACACTGAAGCTTTCTTT. Translation: CASSVVPQQLNTEAFF.

This sequence joins TRBV7-3 and TRBJ2-5; 13 bases align to TRBD2. V lost 11 bases and J lost 4; bases outside the gene matches: 7. In germline, CDR1 is SGHTA, CDR2 FQGTGA. The CDR3 is made up of 14 amino acids. CDR3 amino acids: CASGLAGAPETQYF. Here the CDR3 DNA reads TGTGCCTCAGGACTAGCGGGAGCCCCAGAGACCCAGTACTTC.